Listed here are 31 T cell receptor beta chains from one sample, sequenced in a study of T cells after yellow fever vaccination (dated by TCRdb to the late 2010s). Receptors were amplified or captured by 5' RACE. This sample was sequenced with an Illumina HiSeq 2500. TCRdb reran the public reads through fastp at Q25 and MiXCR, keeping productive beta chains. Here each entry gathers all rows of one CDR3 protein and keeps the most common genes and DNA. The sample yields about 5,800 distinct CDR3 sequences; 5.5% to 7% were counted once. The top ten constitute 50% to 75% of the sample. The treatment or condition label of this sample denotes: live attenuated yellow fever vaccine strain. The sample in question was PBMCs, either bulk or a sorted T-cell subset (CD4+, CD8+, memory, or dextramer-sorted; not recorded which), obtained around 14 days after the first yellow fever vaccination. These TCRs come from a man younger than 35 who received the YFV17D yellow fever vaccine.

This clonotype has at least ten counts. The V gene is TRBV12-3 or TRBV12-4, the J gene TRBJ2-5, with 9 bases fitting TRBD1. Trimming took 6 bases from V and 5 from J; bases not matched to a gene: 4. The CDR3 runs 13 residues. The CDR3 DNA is TGTGCCAGCAGCCAAGACAGGGGGGAGACCCAGTACTTC. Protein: CASSQDRGETQYF.

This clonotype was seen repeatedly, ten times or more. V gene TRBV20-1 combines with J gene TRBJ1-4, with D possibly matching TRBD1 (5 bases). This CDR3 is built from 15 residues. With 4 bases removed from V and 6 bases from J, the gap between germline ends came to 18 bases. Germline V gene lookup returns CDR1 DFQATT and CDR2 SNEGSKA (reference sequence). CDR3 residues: CSATLPGGGDEKLFF. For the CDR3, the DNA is TGCAGTGCTACCCTTCCGGGTGGGGGGGATGAAAAACTGTTTTTT.

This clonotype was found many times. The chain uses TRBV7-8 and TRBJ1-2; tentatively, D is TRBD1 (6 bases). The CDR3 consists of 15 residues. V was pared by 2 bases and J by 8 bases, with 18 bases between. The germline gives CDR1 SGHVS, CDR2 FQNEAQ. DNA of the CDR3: TGTGCCAGCAGCTTACGAGACCGCTCTAGGGGGGGCTACACCTTC. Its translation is CASSLRDRSRGGYTF.

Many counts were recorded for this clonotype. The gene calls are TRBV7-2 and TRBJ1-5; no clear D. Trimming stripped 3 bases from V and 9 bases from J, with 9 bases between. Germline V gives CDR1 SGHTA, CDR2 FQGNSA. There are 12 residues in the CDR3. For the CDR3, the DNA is TGTGCCAGCAGCTTTGGGAAGTGGCCCCAGCATTTT. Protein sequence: CASSFGKWPQHF.

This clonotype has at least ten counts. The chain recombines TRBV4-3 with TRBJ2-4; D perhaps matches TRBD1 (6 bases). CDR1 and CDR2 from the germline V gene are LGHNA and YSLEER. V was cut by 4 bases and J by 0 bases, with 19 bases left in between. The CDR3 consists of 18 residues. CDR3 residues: CASSRAPYRDKAKNIQYF. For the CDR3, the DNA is TGCGCCAGCAGCCGCGCCCCTTACCGGGACAAAGCCAAAAACATTCAGTACTTC.

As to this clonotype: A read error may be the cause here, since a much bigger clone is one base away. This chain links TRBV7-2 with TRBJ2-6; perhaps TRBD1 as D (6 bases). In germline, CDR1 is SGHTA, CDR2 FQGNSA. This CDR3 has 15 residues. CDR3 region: CASAYRVFGANDLTF. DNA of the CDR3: TGTGCCAGCGCGTACAGGGTCTTCGGGGCCAACGACCTGACTTTC.

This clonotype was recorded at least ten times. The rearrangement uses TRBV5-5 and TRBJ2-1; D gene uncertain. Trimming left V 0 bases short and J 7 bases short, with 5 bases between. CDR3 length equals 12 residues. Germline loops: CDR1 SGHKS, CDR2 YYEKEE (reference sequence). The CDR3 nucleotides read TGTGCCAGCAGCTTGGCACTGAATGAGCAGTTCTTC. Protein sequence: CASSLALNEQFF.

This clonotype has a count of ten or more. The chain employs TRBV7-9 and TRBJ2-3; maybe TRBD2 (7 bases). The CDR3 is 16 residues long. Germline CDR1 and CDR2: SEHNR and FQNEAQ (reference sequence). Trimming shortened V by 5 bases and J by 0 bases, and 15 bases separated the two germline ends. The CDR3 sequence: CASSPPGGASTDTQYF. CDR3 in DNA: TGTGCCAGCAGCCCACCGGGGGGCGCCAGCACAGATACGCAGTATTTT. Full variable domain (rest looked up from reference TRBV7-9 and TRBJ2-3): DTGVSQNPRHKITKRGQNVTFRCDPISEHNRLYWYRQTLGQGPEFLTYFQNEAQLEKSRLLSDRFSAERPKGSFSTLEIQRTEQGDSAMYLCASSPPGGASTDTQYFGPGTRLTVL.

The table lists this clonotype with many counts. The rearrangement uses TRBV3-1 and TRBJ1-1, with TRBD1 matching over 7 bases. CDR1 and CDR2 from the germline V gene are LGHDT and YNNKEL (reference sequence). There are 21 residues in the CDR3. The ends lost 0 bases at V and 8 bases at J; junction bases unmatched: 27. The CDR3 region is CASSQDLHGTENGARRAEAFF. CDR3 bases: TGTGCCAGCAGCCAAGATCTTCATGGGACAGAAAACGGTGCGCGGAGGGCGGAAGCTTTCTTT.

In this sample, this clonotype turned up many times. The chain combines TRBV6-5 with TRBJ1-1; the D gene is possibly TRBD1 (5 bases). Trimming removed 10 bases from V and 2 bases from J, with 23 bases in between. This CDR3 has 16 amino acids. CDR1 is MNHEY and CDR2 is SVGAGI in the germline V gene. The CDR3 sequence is CATKGWTRDENTEAFF. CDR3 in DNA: TGTGCCACCAAGGGGTGGACCAGGGATGAAAACACTGAAGCTTTCTTT.

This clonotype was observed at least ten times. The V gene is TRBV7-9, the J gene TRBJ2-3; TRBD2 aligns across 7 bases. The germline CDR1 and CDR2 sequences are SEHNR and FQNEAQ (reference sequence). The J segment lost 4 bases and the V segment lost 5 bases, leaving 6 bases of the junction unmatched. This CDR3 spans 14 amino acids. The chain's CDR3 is CASSRDYGPDTQYF. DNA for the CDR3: TGTGCCAGCAGCCGGGACTACGGCCCAGATACGCAGTATTTT. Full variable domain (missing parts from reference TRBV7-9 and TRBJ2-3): DTGVSQNPRHKITKRGQNVTFRCDPISEHNRLYWYRQTLGQGPEFLTYFQNEAQLEKSRLLSDRFSAERPKGSFSTLEIQRTEQGDSAMYLCASSRDYGPDTQYFGPGTRLTVL.

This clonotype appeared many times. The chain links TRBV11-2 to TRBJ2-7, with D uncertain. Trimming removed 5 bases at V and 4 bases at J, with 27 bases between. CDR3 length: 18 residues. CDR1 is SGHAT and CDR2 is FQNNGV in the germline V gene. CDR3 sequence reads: CASSPSRIGPLATYEQYV. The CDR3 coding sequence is TGTGCCAGCAGCCCGAGCAGAATCGGGCCCTTGGCTACATACGAGCAGTACGTC.

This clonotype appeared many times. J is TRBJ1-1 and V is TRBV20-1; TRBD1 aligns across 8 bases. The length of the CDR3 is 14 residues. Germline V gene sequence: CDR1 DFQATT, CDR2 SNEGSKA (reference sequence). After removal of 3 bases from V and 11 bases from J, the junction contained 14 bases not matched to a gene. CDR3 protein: CSARSGDRRLPAFF. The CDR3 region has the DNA TGCAGTGCTAGGAGCGGGGACAGGCGTCTGCCGGCTTTCTTT.

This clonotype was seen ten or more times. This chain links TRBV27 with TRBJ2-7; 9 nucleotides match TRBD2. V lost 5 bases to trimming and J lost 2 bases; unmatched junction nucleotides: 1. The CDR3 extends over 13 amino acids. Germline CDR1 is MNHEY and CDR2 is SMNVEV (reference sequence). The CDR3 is CASSGGGAYEQYF. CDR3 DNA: TGTGCCAGCAGTGGCGGGGGGGCCTACGAGCAGTACTTC.

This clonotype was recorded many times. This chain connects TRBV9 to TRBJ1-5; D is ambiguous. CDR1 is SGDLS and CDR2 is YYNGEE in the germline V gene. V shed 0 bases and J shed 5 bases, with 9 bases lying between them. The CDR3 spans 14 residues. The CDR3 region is CASSVEGSDQPQHF. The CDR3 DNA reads TGTGCCAGCAGCGTAGAAGGGTCGGATCAGCCCCAGCATTTT.

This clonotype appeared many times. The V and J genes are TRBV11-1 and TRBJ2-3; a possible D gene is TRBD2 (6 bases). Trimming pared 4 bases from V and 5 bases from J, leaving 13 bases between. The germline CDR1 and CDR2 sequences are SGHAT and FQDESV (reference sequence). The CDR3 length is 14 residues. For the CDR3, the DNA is TGTGCCAGCAGCTCGTGGACGCGGGGAGATACGCAGTATTTT. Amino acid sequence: CASSSWTRGDTQYF. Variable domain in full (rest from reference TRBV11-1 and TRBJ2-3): EAEVAQSPRYKITEKSQAVAFWCDPISGHATLYWYRQILGQGPELLVQFQDESVVDDSQLPKDRFSAERLKGVDSTLKIQPAELGDSAMYLCASSSWTRGDTQYFGPGTRLTVL.

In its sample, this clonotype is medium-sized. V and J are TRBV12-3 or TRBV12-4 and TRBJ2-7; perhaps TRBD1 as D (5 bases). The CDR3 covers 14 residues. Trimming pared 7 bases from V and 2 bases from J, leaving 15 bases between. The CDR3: CASTGRRGAYEQYF. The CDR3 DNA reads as TGTGCCAGCACAGGCAGAAGGGGCGCCTACGAGCAGTACTTC.

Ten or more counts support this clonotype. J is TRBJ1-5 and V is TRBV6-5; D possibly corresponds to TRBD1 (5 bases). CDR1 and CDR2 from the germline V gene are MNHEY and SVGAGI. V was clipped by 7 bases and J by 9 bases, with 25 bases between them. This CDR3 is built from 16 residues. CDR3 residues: CASTDPGTATDLPQHF. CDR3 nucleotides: TGTGCCAGCACCGACCCCGGGACGGCCACTGATCTGCCCCAGCATTTT.

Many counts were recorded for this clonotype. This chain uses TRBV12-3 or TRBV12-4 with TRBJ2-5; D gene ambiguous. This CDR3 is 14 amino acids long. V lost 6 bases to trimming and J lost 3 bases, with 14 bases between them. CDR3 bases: TGTGCCAGCAGCGAACAGCGAGGAGAAGAGACCCAGTACTTC. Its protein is CASSEQRGEETQYF.

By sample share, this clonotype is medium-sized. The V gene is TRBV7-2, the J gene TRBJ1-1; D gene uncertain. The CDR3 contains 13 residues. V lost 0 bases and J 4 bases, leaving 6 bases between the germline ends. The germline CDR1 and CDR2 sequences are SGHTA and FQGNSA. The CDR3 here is CASSLAPSTEAFF. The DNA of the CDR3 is TGTGCCAGCAGCTTAGCCCCGAGCACTGAAGCTTTCTTT.

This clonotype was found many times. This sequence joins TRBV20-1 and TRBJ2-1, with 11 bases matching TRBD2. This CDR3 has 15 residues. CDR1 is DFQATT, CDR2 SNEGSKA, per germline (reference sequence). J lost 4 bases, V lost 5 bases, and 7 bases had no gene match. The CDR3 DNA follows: TGCAGTGCTGTAAGACTAGCGGGATATTACAATGAGCAGTTCTTC. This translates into CSAVRLAGYYNEQFF.

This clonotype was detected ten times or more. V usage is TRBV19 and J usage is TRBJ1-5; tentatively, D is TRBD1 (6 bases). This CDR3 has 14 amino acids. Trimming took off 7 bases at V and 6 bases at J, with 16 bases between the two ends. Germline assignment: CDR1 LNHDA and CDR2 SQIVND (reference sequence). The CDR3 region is CASTQGHRGQPQHF. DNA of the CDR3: TGTGCCAGTACCCAGGGACACCGCGGTCAGCCCCAGCATTTT.

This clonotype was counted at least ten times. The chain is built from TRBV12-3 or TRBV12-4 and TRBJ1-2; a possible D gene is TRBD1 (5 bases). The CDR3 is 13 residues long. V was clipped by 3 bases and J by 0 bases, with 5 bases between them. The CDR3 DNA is TGTGCCAGCAGTTTGGGGCCTAACTATGGCTACACCTTC. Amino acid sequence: CASSLGPNYGYTF.

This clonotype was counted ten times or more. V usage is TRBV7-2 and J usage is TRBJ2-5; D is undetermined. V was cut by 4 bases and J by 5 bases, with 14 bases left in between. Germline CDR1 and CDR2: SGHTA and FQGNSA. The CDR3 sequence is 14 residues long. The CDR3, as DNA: TGTGCCAGCAGCTCTTCACGAGTGGGTGAGACCCAGTACTTC. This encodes CASSSSRVGETQYF.

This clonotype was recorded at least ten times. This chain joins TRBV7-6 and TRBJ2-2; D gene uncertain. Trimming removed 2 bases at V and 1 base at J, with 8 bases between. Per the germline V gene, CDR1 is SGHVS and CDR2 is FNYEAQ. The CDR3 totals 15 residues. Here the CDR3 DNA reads TGTGCCAGCAGCTTACACCAAGGGAACACCGGGGAGCTGTTTTTT. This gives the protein CASSLHQGNTGELFF.

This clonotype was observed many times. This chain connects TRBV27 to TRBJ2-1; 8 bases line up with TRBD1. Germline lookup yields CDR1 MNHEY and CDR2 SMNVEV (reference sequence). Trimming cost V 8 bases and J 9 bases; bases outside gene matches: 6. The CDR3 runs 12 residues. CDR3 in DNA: TGTGCCAGCGCTTCAGGGGGCACTGAGCAGTTCTTC. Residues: CASASGGTEQFF.

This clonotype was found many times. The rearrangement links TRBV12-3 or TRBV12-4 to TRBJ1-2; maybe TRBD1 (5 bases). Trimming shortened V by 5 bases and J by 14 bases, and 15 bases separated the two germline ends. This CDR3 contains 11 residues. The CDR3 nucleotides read TGTGCCAGCAGTCCAGGACACCGAGGGACCTTC. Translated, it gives CASSPGHRGTF.

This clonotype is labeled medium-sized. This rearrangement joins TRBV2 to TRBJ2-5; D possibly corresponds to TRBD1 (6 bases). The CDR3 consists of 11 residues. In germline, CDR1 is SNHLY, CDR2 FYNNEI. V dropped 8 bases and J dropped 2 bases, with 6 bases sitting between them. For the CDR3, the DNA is TGTGCCAGCGGACAGCAAGAGACCCAGTACTTC. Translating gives CASGQQETQYF.

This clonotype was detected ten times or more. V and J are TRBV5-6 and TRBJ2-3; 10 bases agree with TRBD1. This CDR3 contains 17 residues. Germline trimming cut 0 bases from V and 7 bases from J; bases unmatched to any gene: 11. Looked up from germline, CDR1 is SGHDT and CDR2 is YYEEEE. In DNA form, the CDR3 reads TGTGCCAGCAGCTTGGGAGGAGACAGGGGGCACCTTCATACGCAGTATTTT. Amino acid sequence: CASSLGGDRGHLHTQYF.

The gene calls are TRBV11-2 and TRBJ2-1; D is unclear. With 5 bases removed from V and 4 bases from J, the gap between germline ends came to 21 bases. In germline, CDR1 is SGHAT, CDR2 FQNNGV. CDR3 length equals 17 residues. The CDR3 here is CASSTTLTPQAYNEQFF. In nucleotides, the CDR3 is TGTGCCAGCAGCACTACTTTGACACCTCAGGCGTACAATGAGCAGTTCTTC.

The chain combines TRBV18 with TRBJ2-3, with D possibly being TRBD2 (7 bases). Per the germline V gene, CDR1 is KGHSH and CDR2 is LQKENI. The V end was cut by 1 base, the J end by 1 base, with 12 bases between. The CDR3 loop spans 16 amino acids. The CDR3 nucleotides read TGTGCCAGCTCACCACTGGGGGGGGGCCGCACAGATACGCAGTATTTT. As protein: CASSPLGGGRTDTQYF.